These T cell receptor beta chains were read from a single sample in a study of T cell responses to AZD1222 COVID-19 vaccine. Sequenced by immunoSEQ multiplex PCR; TCRdb stores in-frame clones only, minus some. The sample lists more than 95,000 clones; approximately 91% were seen once. The source was peripheral blood, collected on day 0 of AZD1222 vaccination. These receptors were obtained from an adult in good health. Both conserved end residues are part of each CDR3. The D gene is left open where the match is weak. Part of the rows lack a size; the others show once, few, many or a class for expanded clones.

clone_size: NA; v_call: TRBV7-2; d_call: NA; j_call: TRBJ2-7; cdr3_nt: TGTGCCAGCAGCTTAGCAGGGGGTAAATACGAGCAGTACTTC; cdr3_aa: CASSLAGGKYEQYF
clone_size: NA; v_call: TRBV18; d_call: NA; j_call: TRBJ1-1; cdr3_nt: TGTGCCAGCTCACCATGGGGTAGGGGTAAGAACACTGAAGCTTTCTTT; cdr3_aa: CASSPWGRGKNTEAFF
clone_size: NA; v_call: TRBV7-8; d_call: NA; j_call: TRBJ2-3; cdr3_nt: TGTGCCAGCAGCTTAGACAGAACAGATACGCAGTATTTT; cdr3_aa: CASSLDRTDTQYF
clone_size: NA; v_call: TRBV5-5; d_call: NA; j_call: TRBJ1-4; cdr3_nt: TGTGCCAGCAGCTTGGCCGGTATTGGGGAAAAACTGTTTTTT; cdr3_aa: CASSLAGIGEKLFF
clone_size: NA; v_call: TRBV30; d_call: TRBD2; j_call: TRBJ2-7; cdr3_nt: TGTGCCTGGAGTAGGACTAGCGGGAACGAGCAGTACTTC; cdr3_aa: CAWSRTSGNEQYF
clone_size: NA; v_call: TRBV27; d_call: NA; j_call: TRBJ2-1; cdr3_nt: TGTGCCAGCAGCCCTCCTGGACACTTCTCCTACAATGAGCAGTTCTTC; cdr3_aa: CASSPPGHFSYNEQFF
clone_size: NA; v_call: TRBV7-2; d_call: TRBD2; j_call: TRBJ2-2; cdr3_nt: TGTGCCAGCAGCTGGGGACTAGCGGCCCGGGGCGGGGAGCTGTTTTTT; cdr3_aa: CASSWGLAARGGELFF
clone_size: once; v_call: TRBV2; d_call: NA; j_call: TRBJ1-1; cdr3_nt: TGTGCCAGCAGTGAAGGTCTGGCGCGGCAGGGACCTGAAGCTTTCTTT; cdr3_aa: CASSEGLARQGPEAFF
clone_size: NA; v_call: TRBV5-1; d_call: TRBD2; j_call: TRBJ2-4; cdr3_nt: TGCGCCAGCAGCCAGGGACTAGCGACGAACATTCAGTACTTC; cdr3_aa: CASSQGLATNIQYF
clone_size: NA; v_call: TRBV7-9; d_call: NA; j_call: TRBJ1-5; cdr3_nt: TGTGCCAGCAGCCCCCTTGGAGGGCAGCCCCAGCATTTT; cdr3_aa: CASSPLGGQPQHF
clone_size: few; v_call: TRBV6-1; d_call: NA; j_call: TRBJ1-2; cdr3_nt: TGTGCCAGCAGTGAAGCGGACAACTATGGCTACACCTTC; cdr3_aa: CASSEADNYGYTF
clone_size: medium-sized; v_call: TRBV7-3; d_call: NA; j_call: TRBJ1-1; cdr3_nt: TGTGCCAGCAGCCCTGTAGGAGGGGGGGGCACTGAAGCTTTCTTT; cdr3_aa: CASSPVGGGGTEAFF
clone_size: NA; v_call: TRBV12-3/TRBV12-4; d_call: TRBD2; j_call: TRBJ2-3; cdr3_nt: TGTGCCAGCGGGAGGGCTGGAGCAGATACGCAGTATTTT; cdr3_aa: CASGRAGADTQYF
clone_size: NA; v_call: TRBV27; d_call: TRBD1; j_call: TRBJ1-2; cdr3_nt: TGTGCCAGCAGTGCTATTACAGGGGGGAATAACTATGGCTACACCTTC; cdr3_aa: CASSAITGGNNYGYTF
clone_size: NA; v_call: TRBV25-1; d_call: NA; j_call: TRBJ2-5; cdr3_nt: TGTGCCAGCAGTGAACCACTGGACCAAAAAGAGACCCAGTACTTC; cdr3_aa: CASSEPLDQKETQYF
clone_size: NA; v_call: TRBV7-2; d_call: TRBD1; j_call: TRBJ1-5; cdr3_nt: TGTGCCAGCAGCCTTAGACAGGGACATCAGCCCCAGCATTTT; cdr3_aa: CASSLRQGHQPQHF
clone_size: NA; v_call: TRBV6-5; d_call: NA; j_call: TRBJ1-2; cdr3_nt: TGTGCCAGCAGTTTCCAGGTTGGATATGGCTACACCTTC; cdr3_aa: CASSFQVGYGYTF
clone_size: NA; v_call: TRBV2; d_call: NA; j_call: TRBJ2-7; cdr3_nt: TGTGCCAGCAGCGAACAGGGAGATGGTTACGAGCAGTACTTC; cdr3_aa: CASSEQGDGYEQYF
clone_size: few; v_call: TRBV7-2; d_call: NA; j_call: TRBJ1-1; cdr3_nt: TGTGCCAGCAGCTTAGACGGGGGGCAGAACACTGAAGCTTTCTTT; cdr3_aa: CASSLDGGQNTEAFF
clone_size: NA; v_call: TRBV6-5; d_call: NA; j_call: TRBJ2-5; cdr3_nt: TGTGCCAGCCAACCTCCTCAGGGTCGGGATCAGTACTTC; cdr3_aa: CASQPPQGRDQYF
clone_size: NA; v_call: TRBV7-9; d_call: NA; j_call: TRBJ2-2; cdr3_nt: TGTGCCAGCAGCTTAGAGGCCGGGGAGCTGTTTTTT; cdr3_aa: CASSLEAGELFF
clone_size: NA; v_call: TRBV7-3; d_call: NA; j_call: TRBJ2-7; cdr3_nt: TGTGCCAGCAGCGTTACAGGGTCCTACGAGCAGTACTTC; cdr3_aa: CASSVTGSYEQYF
clone_size: few; v_call: TRBV10-2; d_call: TRBD1; j_call: TRBJ1-6; cdr3_nt: TGCGCCAGCACTGGACAGGGCAACTCACCCCTCCACTTT; cdr3_aa: CASTGQGNSPLHF
clone_size: few; v_call: TRBV6-5; d_call: NA; j_call: TRBJ2-1; cdr3_nt: TGTGCCAGCAGTTACGGGGGGTCCAACTCCTACAATGAGCAGTTCTTC; cdr3_aa: CASSYGGSNSYNEQFF
clone_size: NA; v_call: TRBV6-5; d_call: NA; j_call: TRBJ2-2; cdr3_nt: TGTGCCAGCAAGAGGCTCGCCGGGGAGCTGTTTTTT; cdr3_aa: CASKRLAGELFF
clone_size: NA; v_call: TRBV3-1/TRBV3-2; d_call: NA; j_call: TRBJ1-2; cdr3_nt: TGTGCCAGCAGCCAAGAACAAGGGGTCAACACCTTC; cdr3_aa: CASSQEQGVNTF
clone_size: NA; v_call: TRBV7-9; d_call: NA; j_call: TRBJ1-4; cdr3_nt: TGTGCCAGCAGCTTAGCGCTCGAAAAACTGTTTTTT; cdr3_aa: CASSLALEKLFF
clone_size: NA; v_call: TRBV27; d_call: NA; j_call: TRBJ1-5; cdr3_nt: TGTGCCAGCAGTTTAACGGGGACCCATAGCAATCAGCCCCAGCATTTT; cdr3_aa: CASSLTGTHSNQPQHF
clone_size: NA; v_call: TRBV11-2; d_call: TRBD1; j_call: TRBJ2-7; cdr3_nt: TGTGCCAGCAGCGCCAGACAGGGGGCGCTGTCCTACGAGCAGTACTTC; cdr3_aa: CASSARQGALSYEQYF
clone_size: NA; v_call: TRBV6-5; d_call: NA; j_call: TRBJ2-3; cdr3_nt: TGTGCCAGCGGGCAAGGTCTCTACACAGATACGCAGTATTTT; cdr3_aa: CASGQGLYTDTQYF
clone_size: NA; v_call: TRBV11-3; d_call: NA; j_call: TRBJ1-5; cdr3_nt: TGTGCCAGCAGCGTTCCCCAGGTCGCACCTCAGCCCCAGCATTTT; cdr3_aa: CASSVPQVAPQPQHF
clone_size: NA; v_call: TRBV14; d_call: NA; j_call: TRBJ1-3; cdr3_nt: TGTGCCAGCAGCCAATTTAACGGAAACACCATATATTTT; cdr3_aa: CASSQFNGNTIYF
clone_size: NA; v_call: TRBV7-7; d_call: TRBD2; j_call: TRBJ2-1; cdr3_nt: TGTGCTAGCAGCCCTAGCGCGTTAGCGGGAGTGAATGAGCAGTTCTTC; cdr3_aa: CASSPSALAGVNEQFF
clone_size: NA; v_call: TRBV11-3; d_call: NA; j_call: TRBJ2-3; cdr3_nt: TGTGCCAGCAGCTTGGGCAGGGGTATGAGCACAGATACGCAGTATTTT; cdr3_aa: CASSLGRGMSTDTQYF
clone_size: NA; v_call: TRBV7-3; d_call: NA; j_call: TRBJ2-2; cdr3_nt: TGTGCCAGCAGCTTAGCCTACACCGGGGAGCTGTTTTTT; cdr3_aa: CASSLAYTGELFF
clone_size: NA; v_call: TRBV2; d_call: NA; j_call: TRBJ1-6; cdr3_nt: TGTGCCAGCAGGGTAGCCCGGGGGGTGGGTTCACCCCTCCACTTT; cdr3_aa: CASRVARGVGSPLHF